This T cell receptor (beta chain) was identified during a study of Graves' ophthalmopathy and Graves' hyperthyroidism (dated by TCRdb to about 2018). Describing the broader study: Hyperthyroidism was considered stable if no progression to ophthalmopathy occurred within 18 months of follow-up. To tell Graves' ophthalmopathy apart from Graves' hyperthyroidism, and to predict which patients would progress to ophthalmopathy, the study relied on TCR beta repertoire signatures. In total, 135 blood samples were TCR-sequenced: some 43 ophthalmopathy, about 75 hyperthyroidism and some 17 hyperthyroidism-to-ophthalmopathy patients. To explore V-J signatures distinguishing ophthalmopathy from hyperthyroidism, a discovery set of 100 patients (about 41 ophthalmopathy, over 55 stable hyperthyroidism) was enrolled. For independent validation, a separate cohort was made up of some 18 hyperthyroidism patients plus 17 patients who later progressed from hyperthyroidism to ophthalmopathy. In more than five hyperthyroidism patients, T-cell repertoires of thyroid tissue and blood were compared. Once sampling was done, hyperthyroidism patients were given methimazole at a starting dose of 30 mg daily, while ophthalmopathy patients were given high-dose intravenous methylprednisolone. Study-wide findings and limitations: Most expanded thyroid clonotypes with a frequency above 0.001 also appeared in blood, which suggests that blood repertoires may reflect the immune response in the thyroid. In validation, the model predicted ophthalmopathy progression with nearly 71% sensitivity and roughly 72% specificity; roughly eleven predicted patients were CT-confirmed with GO in a median of about 6.1 months. Sample size was not statistically predetermined, and group allocation was not concealed from the investigators. Ophthalmopathy was separated from stable hyperthyroidism by the 13-signature model with 85% to 90% sensitivity and approximately 84% specificity in cross-validation and with 80%/75% in the test set.

TCR beta CDR3 regions were amplified from RNA transcripts for repertoire sequencing. A first-round RT-PCR used HTBI primers with the Qiagen OneStep RT-PCR kit, followed by a second-round multiplex PCR, size selection and purification. Libraries were sequenced paired-end with 100 bp reads on an Illumina HiSeq2000. The study's own analysis went as follows. SOAPnuke was used for read processing, and reads with adapters, uncalled bases, a mean Phred below 15, or no exact constant-primer or identifier match were discarded. High-quality paired reads were merged with COPE v1.2.5. Unique nucleotide sequences were defined as clonotypes and aligned to IMGT TRB V, D and J references using MiTCR v1.1. Analysis was restricted to V-J combinations with a frequency above 0.0001, which covered roughly 99% of repertoires. For each V-J combination, a TCR clonal expansion and chaos score was defined as the ratio of F50 clonal expansion to chaos observed in the TCRdist matrix. Welch's t-statistics and random forest were used to narrow the features down to 13 V-J combinations, which were then fed into a naive Bayes classifier. Thyroid-blood repertoire similarity was quantified with the Morisita-Horn index. TCRdb ran its own pipeline on the public reads, namely fastp trimming at Q25 and MiXCR clone calling, and kept in-frame beta chains. One record per CDR3 amino acid sequence lists the most common genes and DNA. The V and J calls here are based on TCRdb, not the publication. The sample yields about 1.2 million distinct CDR3 sequences; about 36% were counted once. 11% of the sample is held by the ten biggest clonotypes.

The hyperthyroidism patients were 18 to 65 years old and newly diagnosed, with a disease duration of less than 2 months. Patients were excluded if they had other autoimmune diseases, uncontrolled infections, pregnancy or lactation. Clinical symptoms, serum thyroxine, TRAb, thyroid ultrasound and orbital computed tomography formed the basis of the diagnosis. Total RNA was extracted with Trizol reagent and quality-checked on an Agilent 2100 Bioanalyzer. Points on this clonotype: The antigen it binds to is not known. Base qualities are not at hand, and no much larger clone is one base apart.

The TCR comes from an adult man with Graves' hyperthyroidism. Sequencing was performed on peripheral blood or thyroid tissue (not recorded which).

The nucleotide sequence reads TGCGCCAGCAGCCAAGAGCTCAGGGTGGCTCAGCCCCAGCATTTT. Its protein product is CASSQELRVAQPQHF. The sequence is built from TRBV4-1 and TRBJ1-5; a tentative D call is TRBD1 (5 bases match). Including the terminal cysteine and phenylalanine, the CDR3 comprises 15 residues. This entry keeps only the CDR3 DNA: 45 bases, framed from base 1. Looking up the germline V gene yields CDR1 MGHRA and CDR2 YSYEKL. V drops 0 bases and J drops 6 bases, leaving 12 bases in between.